The 10 T cell receptor beta chains reported below all come from one sample, sequenced in a study of prognosis after radiotherapy for stage I lung cancer. Two-round multiplex PCR, the amplification method, yielded TCR beta CDR3 from genomic DNA. The authors ran first-round PCR with primers specific to each TRBV and TRBJ gene. TCRdb processed the multiplex PCR reads anew with MiXCR; each CDR3 protein has one entry. The sample has around 31,000 distinct CDR3 sequences; under 60% are singletons. The starting material was PBMCs, obtained before or after stereotactic body radiation therapy (not recorded which). These receptors all stem from a donor of 50 years or more with non-small cell lung cancer.

The CDR3 loop is CASRCGSKPRTDTQYF. Written as DNA, the CDR3 is TGTGCCAGCCGTTGTGGTTCTAAACCACGCACAGATACGCAGTATTTT. The chain combines TRBV12-3 or TRBV12-4 with TRBJ2-3; D is unresolved. Deletions cut 8 bases from V and 1 base from J, with 19 bases between. The CDR3 spans 16 residues.

This clonotype was counted a few times. A clone one base away is much larger, so this may be a read error. V is TRBV7-2 and J is TRBJ1-1, with a tentative D call TRBD1 (6 bases). CDR3 size: 14 residues. V was trimmed by 8 bases and J by 5 bases, leaving 18 bases between them. Germline V gives CDR1 SGHTA, CDR2 FQGNSA. The CDR3 loop reads CASGPRGGGTEAFF. The CDR3 DNA is TGTGCCAGCGGCCCGAGGGGGGGTGGGACTGAAGCTTTCTTT.

This clonotype showed up just a few times. One base separates it from a far larger clone, so it is likely a read error. J is TRBJ2-1 and V is TRBV6-2 or TRBV6-3; 8 bases match TRBD2. The CDR3 is made up of 13 amino acids. V dropped 8 bases and J dropped 7; count of bases not matched to a gene: 7. Germline lookup yields CDR1 MNHEY and CDR2 SVGEGT. The CDR3 bases are TGTGCCAGCGTAAGCGGGAGTACAAATGAGCAGTTCTTC. Translating it yields CASVSGSTNEQFF.

This clonotype was counted a single time. This chain joins TRBV10-3 and TRBJ2-6, with D uncertain. This CDR3 has 13 amino acids. CDR1 is ENHRY and CDR2 is SYGVKD in the germline V gene. Deletions cut 2 bases from V and 7 bases from J, with 6 bases between. The CDR3 here is CAISEPCANVLTF. CDR3 bases: TGTGCCATCAGTGAGCCTTGTGCCAACGTCCTGACTTTC.

This clonotype was detected ten times or more. The chain employs TRBV25-1 and TRBJ1-3; D is uncertain. The ends were cut back, 1 base at V and 1 base at J, with 8 bases in the middle. There are 15 residues in the CDR3. CDR1 and CDR2 from the germline V gene are MGHDK and SYGVNS. The CDR3 here is CASSEFVGSGNTIYF. For the CDR3, the DNA is TGTGCCAGCAGTGAATTCGTGGGTTCTGGAAACACCATATATTTT.

The sample holds one count of this clonotype. Here the CDR3 reads CASSAAFTSYYQYF. In DNA, the CDR3 is TGTGCCAGCAGTGCGGCGTTTACCTCCTACTATCAGTACTTC. V is TRBV6-2 or TRBV6-3 and J is TRBJ2-7; no clear D. V lost 5 bases to trimming and J lost 10 bases, with 21 bases between them. The germline V gene encodes CDR1 MNHEY and CDR2 SVGEGT. The CDR3 runs to 14 residues.

To note about this clonotype: A read error is likely here: a far larger clone is one base away. This chain links TRBV11-2 with TRBJ2-3; D is undetermined. In germline, CDR1 is SGHAT, CDR2 FQNNGV. The CDR3 is 18 residues long. Trimming cost V 3 bases and J 2 bases, with 21 bases left between them. CDR3 bases: TGTGCCAGCAGCTTGGGTCGGGCTAGTCGAGTCGACACAGATACGCAGTATTTT. Translation: CASSLGRASRVDTDTQYF.

At least ten counts were recorded for this clonotype. The gene calls are TRBV3-1 and TRBJ1-3; a possible D gene is TRBD1 (5 bases). Trimming removed 5 bases at V and 0 bases at J, with 11 bases between. The CDR3 length is 15 residues. Germline V lookup: CDR1 LGHDT, CDR2 YNNKEL (reference sequence). The CDR3 reads CASSYGHRSGNTIYF. In nucleotides, the CDR3 is TGTGCCAGCAGCTACGGACACCGCTCTGGAAACACCATATATTTT. Together with reference TRBV3-1 and TRBJ1-3, the CDR3 gives the full variable domain: DTAVSQTPKYLVTQMGNDKSIKCEQNLGHDTMYWYKQDSKKFLKIMFSYNNKELIINETVPNRFSPKSPDKAHLNLHINSLELGDSAVYFCASSYGHRSGNTIYFGEGSWLTVV.

In this sample, this clonotype turned up many times. The chain carries TRBV5-1 and TRBJ2-7; TRBD1 or TRBD2 may be the D gene (5 bases each). The V and J ends lost 7 bases and 0 bases respectively, with 14 bases between them. The CDR3 is 14 residues long. Germline CDR1 SGHRS, CDR2 YFSETQ. This CDR3 is CASSGTHGSYEQYF. In DNA form, the CDR3 reads TGCGCCAGCTCCGGGACGCACGGCTCCTACGAGCAGTACTTC.

This clonotype was observed many times. This sequence joins TRBV2 and TRBJ2-7, with 13 bases matching TRBD2. The V segment lost 6 bases and the J segment 2 bases; nucleotides outside the gene matches: 7. Per germline, CDR1 SNHLY and CDR2 FYNNEI. The CDR3 spans 16 residues. CDR3 nucleotides: TGTGCCAGCAGCGATAGACTAGCGGGAGGAGCCTACGAGCAGTACTTC. It codes for CASSDRLAGGAYEQYF.